Listed here are 22 T cell receptor beta chains from one sample, sequenced in a study of response to subunit inactivated influenza vaccine. MiXCR was run by TCRdb on the RT-PCR reads, yielding one entry per CDR3 protein. The table lists 700,000 to 900,000 distinct CDR3 sequences, 21% of them singletons. Sequenced here: PBMCs from blood, sampled about 5 days after vaccination. These TCRs come from a man aged 45-60 years who received an inactivated influenza vaccine.

In this sample, this clonotype turned up a few times. V and J are TRBV20-1 and TRBJ2-3; 7 bases match TRBD2. The CDR3 sequence is 13 residues long. Germline trimming cut 3 bases from V and 1 base from J; bases unmatched to any gene: 1. CDR1 and CDR2 from the germline V gene are DFQATT and SNEGSKA (reference sequence). The chain's CDR3 is CSASLAGTDTQYF. The DNA for the CDR3 is TGCAGTGCTAGTCTAGCGGGCACAGATACGCAGTATTTT.

V usage is TRBV20-1 and J usage is TRBJ2-1; 8 bases fit TRBD1. Trimming took 3 bases from V and 3 from J; bases not matched to a gene: 10. CDR1 DFQATT and CDR2 SNEGSKA come from the germline V gene (reference sequence). CDR3 length: 16 residues. The CDR3 region has the DNA TGCAGTGCTAGGGGGGCGGGACAGGAAAACTACAATGAGCAGTTCTTC. It is translated as CSARGAGQENYNEQFF.

The rearrangement joins TRBV7-9 to TRBJ1-2; TRBD1 matches 10 bases. The CDR3 loop spans 14 amino acids. Trimming at V came to 7 bases and at J to 5 bases, leaving 7 bases not matched to a gene. Germline assignment: CDR1 SEHNR and CDR2 FQNEAQ (reference sequence). The CDR3 sequence: CASTIGQGGYGYTF. The CDR3 bases are TGTGCCAGCACCATTGGACAGGGGGGTTATGGCTACACCTTC.

The chain combines TRBV3-1 with TRBJ2-5; D not certain. Germline V gene lookup returns CDR1 LGHDT and CDR2 YNNKEL (reference sequence). V lost 4 bases and J lost 6, with 6 bases in between. This CDR3 is built from 11 residues. Written as DNA, the CDR3 is TGTGCCAGCAGCCCCAAAAAGACCCAGTACTTC. As protein: CASSPKKTQYF.

The sample holds a few counts of this clonotype. This chain joins TRBV11-2 and TRBJ2-7; D might be TRBD1 or TRBD2, each matching 7 bases. V was shortened by 3 bases and J by 5 bases, with 20 bases between the two germline ends. The length of the CDR3 is 16 residues. Per the germline V gene, CDR1 is SGHAT and CDR2 is FQNNGV. For the CDR3, the DNA is TGTGCCAGCAGCTTGGCCTTCAGGGGGAGGGCCCACGAGCAGTACTTC. Amino acids: CASSLAFRGRAHEQYF.

This clonotype has only a few counts. The chain employs TRBV30 and TRBJ2-7; maybe TRBD1 (5 bases). V dropped 5 bases and J dropped 9 bases, with 17 bases sitting between them. Germline V gene sequence: CDR1 GTSNPN, CDR2 SVGIG (reference sequence). This CDR3 is built from 12 residues. CDR3 in amino acids: CAWAGHGTSQYF. The CDR3 region has the DNA TGTGCCTGGGCCGGACACGGAACCTCGCAGTACTTC.

This chain uses TRBV7-9 with TRBJ2-5, with 8 nucleotides matching TRBD2. This CDR3 contains 14 residues. Trimming cost V 2 bases and J 5 bases; bases outside gene matches: 4. Germline values: CDR1 SEHNR, CDR2 FQNEAQ (reference sequence). The DNA of the CDR3 is TGTGCCAGCAGCTTATCCGGGGGGGTGGAGACCCAGTACTTC. It specifies CASSLSGGVETQYF.

This clonotype showed up just a few times. The chain recombines TRBV7-2 with TRBJ2-5, with 7 bases fitting TRBD2. V was clipped by 0 bases and J by 5 bases; unmatched bases: 6. Germline CDR1 and CDR2: SGHTA and FQGNSA. The CDR3 is 15 amino acids. Here the CDR3 DNA reads TGTGCCAGCAGCTTAGCTAGCGGGTTCTCCGAGACCCAGTACTTC. Amino acid sequence: CASSLASGFSETQYF.

This clonotype turned up a few times. V and J are TRBV20-1 and TRBJ1-3; tentative D call: TRBD1 (5 bases). The germline V gene encodes CDR1 DFQATT and CDR2 SNEGSKA (reference sequence). The CDR3 extends over 14 amino acids. V was cut by 3 bases and J by 0 bases, with 9 bases left in between. This chain's CDR3 is CSARGTYSGNTIYF. The CDR3 nucleotides are TGCAGTGCTAGGGGGACCTACTCTGGAAACACCATATATTTT.

This clonotype has only a few counts. V is TRBV4-2 and J is TRBJ1-4, with D uncertain. CDR1 and CDR2 from the germline V gene are LGHNA and YNFKEQ. This CDR3 has 19 amino acids. Trimming took off 0 bases at V and 2 bases at J, with 19 bases between the two ends. CDR3 coding DNA: TGTGCCAGCAGCCAAGATCCGGACTTCTCGGCCATTACTAATGAAAAACTGTTTTTT. It translates to CASSQDPDFSAITNEKLFF.

The chain couples TRBV5-1 to TRBJ1-2; D might be TRBD1 (6 bases). The germline V and J ends were trimmed by 1 base and 6 bases, with 10 bases remaining between them. CDR1 is SGHRS and CDR2 is YFSETQ in the germline V gene. This CDR3 region has 13 residues. The CDR3 here is CASSLTGRNGYTF. The CDR3 DNA reads as TGCGCCAGCAGCTTGACAGGGAGGAATGGCTACACCTTC. The variable domain in full, completed from reference TRBV5-1 and TRBJ1-2, reads KAGVTQTPRYLIKTRGQQVTLSCSPISGHRSVSWYQQTPGQGLQFLFEYFSETQRNKGNFPGRFSGRQFSNSRSEMNVSTLELGDSALYLCASSLTGRNGYTFGSGTRLTVV.

V gene TRBV5-1 combines with J gene TRBJ2-1; 8 bases align to TRBD2. Per germline, CDR1 SGHRS and CDR2 YFSETQ. V trimming: 3 bases; J trimming: 8 bases; junction bases outside the gene matches: 7. The CDR3 sequence is 14 residues long. The chain's CDR3 is CASSSRLAMDEQFF. The CDR3 DNA reads TGCGCCAGCAGCTCCAGACTAGCGATGGATGAGCAGTTCTTC.

This clonotype was seen only a few times. The chain has TRBV28 and TRBJ1-4, with 8 bases that match TRBD1. The CDR3 totals 15 residues. V was clipped by 5 bases and J by 3 bases; unmatched bases: 5. Germline loops: CDR1 MDHEN, CDR2 SYDVKM. The CDR3 is CASSIPGGSNEKLFF. The CDR3 coding sequence is TGTGCCAGCAGTATCCCAGGGGGCTCTAATGAAAAACTGTTTTTT.

V usage is TRBV9 and J usage is TRBJ2-3; 8 bases are shared with TRBD1. The CDR3 consists of 16 residues. Per the germline V gene, CDR1 is SGDLS and CDR2 is YYNGEE. Losses at the gene ends were 2 bases for V and 3 bases for J; bases not matched to a gene: 8. CDR3 amino acids: CASSVSRGRVTDTQYF. CDR3 coding DNA: TGTGCCAGCAGCGTCAGCAGGGGGCGCGTAACAGATACGCAGTATTTT.

For this clonotype: Its ends do not fully match the called genes, so a read error is possible. V and J are TRBV4-2 and TRBJ1-1; D ambiguous. Germline CDR1 and CDR2: LGHNA and YNFKEQ. The CDR3 spans 17 residues. CDR3 bases: TGTGCCATCAGCCCCGAGCTCGGCTGGGCACCGAACACTGAAGCTTTCTTT. It encodes CAISPELGWAPNTEAFF.

The rearrangement links TRBV4-2 to TRBJ2-2, with TRBD2 matching 11 bases. The J segment lost 1 base and the V segment lost 2 bases, leaving 6 bases of the junction unmatched. Germline CDR1 and CDR2: LGHNA and YNFKEQ. CDR3 length equals 18 residues. Here the CDR3 reads CASSQLLAGAMNTGELFF. CDR3 DNA: TGTGCCAGCAGCCAATTACTAGCGGGGGCGATGAACACCGGGGAGCTGTTTTTT.

The rearrangement uses TRBV24-1 and TRBJ2-1; D is possibly TRBD2 (6 bases). Germline CDR1 reads KGHDR; CDR2 reads SFDVKD. Trimming cost V 1 base and J 1 base, with 10 bases left between them. This CDR3 is 16 amino acids long. This chain's CDR3 is CATSDLTGESYNEQFF. CDR3 in DNA: TGTGCCACCAGTGATTTAACGGGGGAGTCCTACAATGAGCAGTTCTTC.

This clonotype was seen at least ten times. The chain couples TRBV7-2 to TRBJ1-5; TRBD1 might be the D (5 bases). The CDR3 is 15 amino acids. The ends were cut back, 6 bases at V and 0 bases at J, with 12 bases in the middle. Looked up from germline, CDR1 is SGHTA and CDR2 is FQGNSA. CDR3 loop: CASSLGPNSNQPQHF. CDR3 bases: TGTGCCAGCAGTTTGGGACCTAATAGCAATCAGCCCCAGCATTTT.

This clonotype was seen a handful of times. This chain joins TRBV11-2 and TRBJ2-7; 7 bases fit TRBD1. Germline values: CDR1 SGHAT, CDR2 FQNNGV. The CDR3 has 14 amino acids. After removal of 8 bases from V and 0 bases from J, the junction contained 7 bases not matched to a gene. CDR3: CASQIGGPSYEQYF. The CDR3 coding sequence is TGTGCCAGCCAGATAGGGGGCCCCTCCTACGAGCAGTACTTC.

This clonotype appeared a few times. V usage is TRBV5-1 and J usage is TRBJ2-2; D is undetermined. V was pared by 0 bases and J by 0 bases, with 9 bases between. This CDR3 contains 16 residues. The germline CDR1 and CDR2 sequences are SGHRS and YFSETQ. Here the CDR3 DNA reads TGCGCCAGCAGCTTGGATTTGGAAACGAACACCGGGGAGCTGTTTTTT. Its translation is CASSLDLETNTGELFF.

This clonotype was picked up a small number of times. The chain couples TRBV7-2 to TRBJ2-7, with a tentative D call TRBD2 (6 bases). The CDR3 is 13 residues long. Trimming took off 5 bases at V and 6 bases at J, with 14 bases between the two ends. Germline V lookup: CDR1 SGHTA, CDR2 FQGNSA. The CDR3 protein is CASSKFSSVEQYF. In DNA, the CDR3 is TGTGCCAGCAGCAAATTTTCTAGCGTCGAGCAGTACTTC.

V usage is TRBV20-1 and J usage is TRBJ2-3; D gene ambiguous. CDR3 size: 13 residues. Germline V gene lookup returns CDR1 DFQATT and CDR2 SNEGSKA (reference sequence). V was trimmed by 6 bases and J by 1 base, leaving 11 bases between them. The CDR3, as DNA: TGCAGTGCCATCCTCCCGGGCACAGATACGCAGTATTTT. Translation gives CSAILPGTDTQYF.